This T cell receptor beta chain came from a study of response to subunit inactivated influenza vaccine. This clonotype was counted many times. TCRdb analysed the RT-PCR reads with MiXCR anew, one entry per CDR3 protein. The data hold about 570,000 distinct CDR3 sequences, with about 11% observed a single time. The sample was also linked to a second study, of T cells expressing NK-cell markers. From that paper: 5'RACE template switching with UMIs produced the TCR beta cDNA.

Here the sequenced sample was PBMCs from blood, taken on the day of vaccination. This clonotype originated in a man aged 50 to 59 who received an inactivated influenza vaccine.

CDR3 sequence reads: CASSQVGQGANEQFF. In nucleotides, the CDR3 is TGCGCCAGCAGCCAAGTCGGACAGGGAGCGAATGAGCAGTTCTTC. The chain links TRBV4-1 to TRBJ2-1; 8 bases agree with TRBD1. Unmatched junction bases numbered 6, after V lost 1 base and J lost 7 bases. Germline CDR1 MGHRA, CDR2 YSYEKL. This CDR3 has 15 residues.